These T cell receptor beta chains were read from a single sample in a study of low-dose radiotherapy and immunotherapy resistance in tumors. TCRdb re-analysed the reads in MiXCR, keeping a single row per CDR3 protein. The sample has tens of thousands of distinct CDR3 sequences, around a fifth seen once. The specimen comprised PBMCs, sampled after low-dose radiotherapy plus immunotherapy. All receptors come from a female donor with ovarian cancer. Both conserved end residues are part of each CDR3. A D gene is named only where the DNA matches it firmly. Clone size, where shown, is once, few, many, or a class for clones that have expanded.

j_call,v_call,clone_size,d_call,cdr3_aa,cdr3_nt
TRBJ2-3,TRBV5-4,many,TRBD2,CATGRDPSTDTQYF,TGTGCCACCGGGAGGGACCCTAGCACAGATACGCAGTATTTT
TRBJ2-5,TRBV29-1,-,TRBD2,CSVEASGAAKTQYF,TGCAGCGTTGAAGCGAGCGGGGCTGCCAAGACCCAGTACTTC
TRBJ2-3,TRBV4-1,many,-,CASSQVSASTDTQYF,TGCGCCAGCAGCCAAGTATCTGCGAGCACAGATACGCAGTATTTT
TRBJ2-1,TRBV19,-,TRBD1,CASSIRDRGHRETTYNEQFF,TGTGCCAGTAGTATCCGGGACAGGGGGCACCGAGAGACCACCTACAATGAGCAGTTCTTC
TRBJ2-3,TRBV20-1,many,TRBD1,CSAPRDRERDTQYF,TGCAGTGCTCCGCGGGACAGGGAAAGAGATACGCAGTATTTT
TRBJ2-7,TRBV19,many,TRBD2,CASSRRAGDYEQYF,TGTGCCAGTAGTCGTCGAGCGGGGGACTACGAGCAGTACTTC
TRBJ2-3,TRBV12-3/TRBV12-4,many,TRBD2,CASSWTSGGAVGTDTQYF,TGTGCCAGCAGTTGGACTAGCGGGGGGGCCGTGGGCACAGATACGCAGTATTTT
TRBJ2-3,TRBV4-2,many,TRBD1,CASSQDPARSRTGGTSTDTQYF,TGTGCCAGCAGCCAAGATCCCGCACGTTCCCGAACAGGGGGCACCAGCACAGATACGCAGTATTTT
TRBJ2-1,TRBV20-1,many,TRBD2,CSARATSGRLNEQFF,TGCAGTGCTAGAGCGACTAGCGGGAGGTTGAATGAGCAGTTCTTC
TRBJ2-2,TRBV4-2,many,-,CASSQQGGNTGELFF,TGTGCCAGCAGCCAACAAGGGGGGAACACCGGGGAGCTGTTTTTT
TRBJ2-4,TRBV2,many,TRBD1,CASSQPSRQGPIQYF,TGTGCCAGCAGCCAACCTTCCAGACAGGGTCCCATTCAGTACTTC
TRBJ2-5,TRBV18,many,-,CASSPPSDPKETQYF,TGTGCCAGCTCACCACCATCGGACCCTAAAGAGACCCAGTACTTC
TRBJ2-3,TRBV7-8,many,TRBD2,CASSPSGAGGTDTQYF,TGTGCCAGCAGCCCTAGCGGGGCGGGGGGCACAGATACGCAGTATTTT
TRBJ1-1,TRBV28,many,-,CASIKGGWATEAFF,TGTGCCAGCATCAAGGGGGGCTGGGCCACTGAAGCTTTCTTT
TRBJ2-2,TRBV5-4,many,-,CASSFGDLNTGELFF,TGTGCCAGCAGCTTCGGGGACTTGAACACCGGGGAGCTGTTTTTT
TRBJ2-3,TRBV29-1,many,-,CSVDGGLRADTQYF,TGCAGCGTCGACGGGGGGCTCCGAGCAGATACGCAGTATTTT
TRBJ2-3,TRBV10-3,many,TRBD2,CAIMTSDTDTQYF,TGTGCCATCATGACTAGCGACACAGATACGCAGTATTTT
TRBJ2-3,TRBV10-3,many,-,CATRREKTPTDTQYF,TGTGCCACGCGTAGGGAAAAAACCCCCACAGATACGCAGTATTTT
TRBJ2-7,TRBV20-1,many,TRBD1,CSAYPVDRDYEQYF,TGCAGTGCTTACCCGGTCGACAGGGACTACGAGCAGTACTTC
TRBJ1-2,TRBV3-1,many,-,CASSQKITGYGYTF,TGTGCCAGCAGCCAAAAGATAACAGGTTATGGCTACACCTTC
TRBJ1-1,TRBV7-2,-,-,CASRPHGLNTEAFF,TGTGCCAGCAGACCACACGGCTTGAACACTGAAGCTTTCTTT
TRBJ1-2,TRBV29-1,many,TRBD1,CSVGQGNYGYTF,TGCAGCGTTGGACAGGGTAACTATGGCTACACCTTC
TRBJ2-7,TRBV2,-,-,CASRPELGLWDEQYF,TGTGCCAGCAGACCCGAACTAGGCCTCTGGGACGAGCAGTACTTC
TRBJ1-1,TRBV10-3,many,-,CAISDPGGVAFF,TGTGCCATCAGTGATCCCGGGGGCGTGGCTTTCTTT
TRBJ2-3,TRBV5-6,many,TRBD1,CASSFYWTGGDTDTQYF,TGTGCCAGCAGCTTTTACTGGACAGGGGGCGATACAGATACGCAGTATTTT
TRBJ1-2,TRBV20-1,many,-,CSASLPTATYGYTF,TGCAGTGCTAGTCTACCGACAGCGACCTATGGCTACACCTTC
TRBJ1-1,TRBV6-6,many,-,CASSPGPGNTEAFF,TGTGCCAGCAGTCCGGGACCGGGGAACACTGAAGCTTTCTTT
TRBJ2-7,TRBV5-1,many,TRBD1,CASSRNPGQGSYEQYF,TGCGCCAGCAGCAGAAACCCGGGACAGGGGAGCTACGAGCAGTACTTC
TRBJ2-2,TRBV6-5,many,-,CASSSTLGANTGELFF,TGTGCCAGCAGTTCGACCCTAGGCGCGAACACCGGGGAGCTGTTTTTT
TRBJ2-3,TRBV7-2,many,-,CASSLAGPWEDTQYF,TGTGCCAGCAGCTTAGCGGGCCCCTGGGAAGATACGCAGTATTTT
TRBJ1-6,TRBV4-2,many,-,CASSQVLDNSPLHF,TGTGCCAGCAGCCAAGTGCTTGATAATTCACCCCTCCACTTT
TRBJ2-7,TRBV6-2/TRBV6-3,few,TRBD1,CASNYRGITYEQYF,TGTGCCAGTAACTACAGGGGCATCACCTACGAGCAGTACTTC
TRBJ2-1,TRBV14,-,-,CASSQRGSYNEQFF,TGTGCCAGCAGCCAGAGGGGGTCCTACAATGAGCAGTTCTTC
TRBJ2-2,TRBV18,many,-,CASSLTAEQTNTGELFF,TGTGCCAGCTCACTTACAGCCGAACAGACGAACACCGGGGAGCTGTTTTTT